The clone carrying this TCR beta chain was detected many times. TCRdb called the RT-PCR reads again in MiXCR, with one record for every CDR3 protein. The sample records 500,000 to 600,000 distinct CDR3 sequences, over 9.5% being singletons. These data come from a study of response to subunit inactivated influenza vaccine. Looked up from germline, CDR1 is KGHDR and CDR2 is SFDVKD. The V end lost 10 bases, the J end lost 6 bases, and 12 bases lay between the germline ends. The CDR3 runs 12 residues. The sequence was collected from a man between 50 and 59 years old who received an inactivated influenza vaccine. Here the sequenced sample was PBMCs from blood, taken on the day of vaccination. The chain is built from TRBV24-1 and TRBJ2-1; D is perhaps TRBD1 or TRBD2 (5 bases each). CDR3 sequence (DNA): TGTGCCACTAGCGACAGCTTCAATGAGCAGTTCTTC. Its translation is CATSDSFNEQFF.